These T cell receptor beta chains were read from a single sample in a study of CD8 T cells in Susac syndrome. TCRdb analysed the immunoSEQ multiplex PCR reads with MiXCR anew, one entry per CDR3 protein. The sample lists 150,000 to 200,000 distinct CDR3 sequences, 80% to 95% occurring once. Material for sequencing was CD4+ T cells from PBMCs. All receptors come from a human donor in good health. Each CDR3 is given with its conserved first and last residue. D genes are given only for firm matches. Expanded clones get a size class; other rows say once, few or many, or leave the size out.

d_call: TRBD1
clone_size: .
j_call: TRBJ1-4
v_call: TRBV18
cdr3_aa: CASSAGTGSEKLFF
cdr3_nt: TGTGCCAGCTCTGCCGGGACAGGGAGTGAAAAACTGTTTTTT

d_call: .
clone_size: .
j_call: TRBJ1-2
v_call: TRBV7-2
cdr3_aa: CASSLPHGYGYTF
cdr3_nt: TGTGCCAGCAGCCTCCCGCACGGATATGGCTACACCTTC

d_call: TRBD1
clone_size: .
j_call: TRBJ2-1
v_call: TRBV7-2
cdr3_aa: CASSLDRAREFF
cdr3_nt: TGTGCCAGCAGCCTAGACAGGGCTAGGGAGTTCTTC

d_call: .
clone_size: once
j_call: TRBJ2-1
v_call: TRBV4-3
cdr3_aa: CASSRKTTENNEQFF
cdr3_nt: TGCGCCAGCAGCCGCAAAACGACAGAAAACAATGAGCAGTTCTTC

d_call: TRBD2
clone_size: .
j_call: TRBJ2-3
v_call: TRBV14
cdr3_aa: CASSQENRAGGTDTQYF
cdr3_nt: TGTGCCAGCAGCCAAGAAAATCGAGCGGGGGGCACAGATACGCAGTATTTT

d_call: .
clone_size: .
j_call: TRBJ2-7
v_call: TRBV7-2
cdr3_aa: CASSLIPIRTPSYEQYF
cdr3_nt: TGTGCCAGCAGCCTAATACCTATCCGGACACCCTCCTACGAGCAGTACTTC

d_call: TRBD2
clone_size: .
j_call: TRBJ2-1
v_call: TRBV29-1
cdr3_aa: CSFLLRSGGLSYNEQFF
cdr3_nt: TGCAGCTTTTTGCTTCGTAGCGGGGGGCTATCCTACAATGAGCAGTTCTTC

d_call: .
clone_size: .
j_call: TRBJ1-2
v_call: TRBV7-6
cdr3_aa: CASSSGTGPVYGYTF
cdr3_nt: TGTGCCAGCAGCTCGGGGACGGGACCCGTTTATGGCTACACCTTC

d_call: .
clone_size: .
j_call: TRBJ2-3
v_call: TRBV14
cdr3_aa: CASSHTPDTQYF
cdr3_nt: TGTGCCAGCAGCCACACCCCAGATACGCAGTATTTT

d_call: TRBD2
clone_size: .
j_call: TRBJ2-1
v_call: TRBV10-3
cdr3_aa: CAISAGLVPYNEQFF
cdr3_nt: TGTGCCATCAGTGCCGGACTAGTCCCCTACAATGAGCAGTTCTTC

d_call: .
clone_size: .
j_call: TRBJ1-2
v_call: TRBV7-2
cdr3_aa: CASSLAGRVEGYTF
cdr3_nt: TGTGCCAGCAGCTTAGCGGGCAGGGTGGAGGGCTACACCTTC

d_call: .
clone_size: .
j_call: TRBJ2-3
v_call: TRBV9
cdr3_aa: CASSVDSVGTDTQYF
cdr3_nt: TGTGCCAGCAGCGTAGACAGCGTCGGGACAGATACGCAGTATTTT

d_call: .
clone_size: .
j_call: TRBJ1-4
v_call: TRBV5-1
cdr3_aa: CASSRSGPPNEKLFF
cdr3_nt: TGCGCCAGCTCTCGTTCGGGACCCCCTAATGAAAAACTGTTTTTT

d_call: .
clone_size: .
j_call: TRBJ2-7
v_call: TRBV6-5
cdr3_aa: CAVSIGTPPSYEQYF
cdr3_nt: TGTGCCGTATCGATCGGGACACCTCCTTCCTACGAGCAGTACTTC

d_call: .
clone_size: .
j_call: TRBJ1-1
v_call: TRBV19
cdr3_aa: CATNREPNTEAFF
cdr3_nt: TGTGCCACTAACCGGGAGCCGAACACTGAAGCTTTCTTT

d_call: TRBD2
clone_size: .
j_call: TRBJ2-1
v_call: TRBV5-6
cdr3_aa: CASSPGGGTYNEQFF
cdr3_nt: TGTGCCAGCAGCCCTGGCGGGGGAACCTACAATGAGCAGTTCTTC

d_call: .
clone_size: .
j_call: TRBJ2-1
v_call: TRBV15
cdr3_aa: CATSRDYTDNEQFF
cdr3_nt: TGTGCCACCAGCAGAGATTATACAGACAATGAGCAGTTCTTC

d_call: .
clone_size: .
j_call: TRBJ2-2
v_call: TRBV6-5
cdr3_aa: CASRRGPGELFF
cdr3_nt: TGTGCCAGCAGGCGGGGGCCCGGGGAGCTGTTTTTT

d_call: .
clone_size: once
j_call: TRBJ1-3
v_call: TRBV20-1
cdr3_aa: CSAPLGNTIYF
cdr3_nt: TGCAGTGCTCCCCTCGGAAACACCATATATTTT

d_call: TRBD2
clone_size: .
j_call: TRBJ2-1
v_call: TRBV12-3/TRBV12-4
cdr3_aa: CASSFRIGASGEQFF
cdr3_nt: TGTGCCAGCAGTTTTAGGATAGGGGCTAGCGGTGAGCAGTTCTTC

d_call: TRBD2
clone_size: .
j_call: TRBJ2-5
v_call: TRBV5-8
cdr3_aa: CASSLALAGAETQYF
cdr3_nt: TGTGCCAGCAGCTTGGCGCTAGCGGGAGCAGAGACCCAGTACTTC

d_call: TRBD1
clone_size: .
j_call: TRBJ1-5
v_call: TRBV4-1
cdr3_aa: CASSRLPTGSNQPQHF
cdr3_nt: TGCGCCAGCAGCCGCCTTCCGACAGGGAGCAATCAGCCCCAGCATTTT

d_call: .
clone_size: .
j_call: TRBJ2-7
v_call: TRBV5-1
cdr3_aa: CASSKEGYYEQYF
cdr3_nt: TGCGCCAGCAGCAAAGAGGGTTACTACGAGCAGTACTTC

d_call: .
clone_size: .
j_call: TRBJ2-5
v_call: TRBV7-2
cdr3_aa: CASSPGGQGARETQYF
cdr3_nt: TGTGCCAGCAGCCCGGGGGGCCAGGGGGCGAGAGAGACCCAGTACTTC

d_call: .
clone_size: .
j_call: TRBJ2-7
v_call: TRBV9
cdr3_aa: CASSVEFGEQYF
cdr3_nt: TGTGCCAGCAGCGTAGAGTTCGGCGAGCAGTACTTC

d_call: .
clone_size: .
j_call: TRBJ2-1
v_call: TRBV5-6
cdr3_aa: CASSLDNPRGQFF
cdr3_nt: TGTGCCAGCAGCTTGGACAACCCCAGAGGACAGTTCTTC

d_call: .
clone_size: .
j_call: TRBJ2-2
v_call: TRBV20-1
cdr3_aa: CSASSLLAANTGELFF
cdr3_nt: TGCAGTGCTAGTTCCTTATTAGCGGCGAACACCGGGGAGCTGTTTTTT

d_call: TRBD1
clone_size: .
j_call: TRBJ1-2
v_call: TRBV7-9
cdr3_aa: CASSVWTGREGYTF
cdr3_nt: TGTGCCAGCAGCGTCTGGACAGGTCGTGAAGGCTACACCTTC

d_call: .
clone_size: .
j_call: TRBJ2-3
v_call: TRBV29-1
cdr3_aa: CSVERGSTDTQYF
cdr3_nt: TGCAGCGTTGAGCGGGGCAGCACAGATACGCAGTATTTT

d_call: TRBD1
clone_size: .
j_call: TRBJ1-2
v_call: TRBV6-2/TRBV6-3
cdr3_aa: CASSYKGTEGYTF
cdr3_nt: TGTGCCAGCAGTTACAAGGGGACAGAAGGCTACACCTTC

d_call: .
clone_size: .
j_call: TRBJ1-1
v_call: TRBV5-1
cdr3_aa: CASSLQQGSEAFF
cdr3_nt: TGCGCCAGCAGCTTGCAACAGGGCTCTGAAGCTTTCTTT

d_call: .
clone_size: .
j_call: TRBJ2-6
v_call: TRBV29-1
cdr3_aa: CSVEGSKDFAAGANVLTF
cdr3_nt: TGCAGCGTTGAAGGGAGCAAGGACTTTGCGGCTGGGGCCAACGTCCTGACTTTC

d_call: TRBD1
clone_size: .
j_call: TRBJ1-1
v_call: TRBV7-2
cdr3_aa: CASSRDSNTEAFF
cdr3_nt: TGTGCCAGCAGCCGGGACAGCAACACTGAAGCTTTCTTT

d_call: .
clone_size: .
j_call: TRBJ1-2
v_call: TRBV12-3/TRBV12-4
cdr3_aa: CASRPGGAISYGGYTF
cdr3_nt: TGTGCCAGCCGACCGGGCGGAGCCATTTCATATGGAGGCTACACCTTC

d_call: .
clone_size: .
j_call: TRBJ2-2
v_call: TRBV29-1
cdr3_aa: CSVWSGELFF
cdr3_nt: TGCAGCGTTTGGAGCGGGGAGCTGTTTTTT

d_call: .
clone_size: .
j_call: TRBJ1-6
v_call: TRBV19
cdr3_aa: CASSIGRRSPLHF
cdr3_nt: TGTGCCAGTAGTATAGGTAGGAGATCACCCCTCCACTTT

d_call: .
clone_size: .
j_call: TRBJ1-3
v_call: TRBV2
cdr3_aa: CASSVLTSGNTIYF
cdr3_nt: TGTGCCAGCAGTGTGCTGACCTCTGGAAACACCATATATTTT

d_call: .
clone_size: once
j_call: TRBJ2-3
v_call: TRBV18
cdr3_aa: CASSLIPGVGTDTQYF
cdr3_nt: TGTGCCAGCTCACTCATCCCGGGGGTCGGCACAGATACGCAGTATTTT

d_call: TRBD1
clone_size: .
j_call: TRBJ1-3
v_call: TRBV27
cdr3_aa: CASSWTGGNSGNTIYF
cdr3_nt: TGTGCCAGCAGTTGGACAGGGGGCAACTCTGGAAACACCATATATTTT

d_call: .
clone_size: .
j_call: TRBJ1-4
v_call: TRBV11-2
cdr3_aa: CASSLRLTTLPREKLFF
cdr3_nt: TGTGCCAGCAGCCTCCGACTAACCACACTTCCTCGCGAAAAACTGTTTTTT

d_call: TRBD1
clone_size: .
j_call: TRBJ1-5
v_call: TRBV6-6
cdr3_aa: CASSKDRGNQPQHF
cdr3_nt: TGTGCCAGCAGTAAGGACAGGGGCAATCAGCCCCAGCATTTT

d_call: TRBD2
clone_size: .
j_call: TRBJ2-2
v_call: TRBV4-1
cdr3_aa: CASRWDYFTGELFF
cdr3_nt: TGCGCCAGCAGATGGGACTACTTCACCGGGGAGCTGTTTTTT

d_call: .
clone_size: .
j_call: TRBJ2-2
v_call: TRBV27
cdr3_aa: CASSFGGGRRRAGELFF
cdr3_nt: TGTGCCAGCAGTTTTGGTGGGGGGCGGAGAAGGGCCGGGGAGCTGTTTTTT

d_call: .
clone_size: .
j_call: TRBJ1-5
v_call: TRBV20-1
cdr3_aa: CSARVPSNQPQHF
cdr3_nt: TGCAGTGCTAGAGTCCCCAGCAATCAGCCCCAGCATTTT

d_call: .
clone_size: once
j_call: TRBJ2-1
v_call: TRBV29-1
cdr3_aa: CSVVQGHNEQFF
cdr3_nt: TGCAGCGTTGTCCAGGGGCACAATGAGCAGTTCTTC

d_call: .
clone_size: .
j_call: TRBJ1-6
v_call: TRBV15
cdr3_aa: CATSRGEGSPLHF
cdr3_nt: TGTGCCACCAGCAGAGGCGAGGGGTCACCCCTCCACTTT

d_call: .
clone_size: .
j_call: TRBJ2-2
v_call: TRBV28
cdr3_aa: CASSSRGDTGELFF
cdr3_nt: TGTGCCAGCAGTTCCAGGGGCGATACCGGGGAGCTGTTTTTT

d_call: .
clone_size: .
j_call: TRBJ2-6
v_call: TRBV18
cdr3_aa: CASSRGSGANVLTF
cdr3_nt: TGTGCCAGCTCTAGGGGTTCTGGGGCCAACGTCCTGACTTTC

d_call: .
clone_size: .
j_call: TRBJ2-7
v_call: TRBV20-1
cdr3_aa: CSASTDSYEQYF
cdr3_nt: TGCAGTGCTAGTACGGATTCCTACGAGCAGTACTTC